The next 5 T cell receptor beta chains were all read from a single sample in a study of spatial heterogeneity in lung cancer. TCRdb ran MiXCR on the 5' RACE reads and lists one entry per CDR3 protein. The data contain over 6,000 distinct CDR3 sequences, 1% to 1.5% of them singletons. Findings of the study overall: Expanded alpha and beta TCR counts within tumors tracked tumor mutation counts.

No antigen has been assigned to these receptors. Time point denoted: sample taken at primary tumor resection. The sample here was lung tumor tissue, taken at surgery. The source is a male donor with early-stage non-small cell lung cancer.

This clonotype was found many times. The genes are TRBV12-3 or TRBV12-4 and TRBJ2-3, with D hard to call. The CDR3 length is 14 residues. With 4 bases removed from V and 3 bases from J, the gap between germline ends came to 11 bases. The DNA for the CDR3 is TGTGCCAGCAGTTGGCGGACGGCTACAGATACGCAGTATTTT. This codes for CASSWRTATDTQYF.

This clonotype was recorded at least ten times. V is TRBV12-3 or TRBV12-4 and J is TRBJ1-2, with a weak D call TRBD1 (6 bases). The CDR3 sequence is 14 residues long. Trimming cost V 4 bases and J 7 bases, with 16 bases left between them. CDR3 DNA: TGTGCCAGCAGTTACCCTGACAGGATTGGTGGCTACACCTTC. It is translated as CASSYPDRIGGYTF.

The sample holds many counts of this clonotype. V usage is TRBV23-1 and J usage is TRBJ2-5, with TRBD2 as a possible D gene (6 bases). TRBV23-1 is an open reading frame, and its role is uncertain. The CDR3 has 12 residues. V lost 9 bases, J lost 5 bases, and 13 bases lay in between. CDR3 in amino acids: CASSSAGETQYF. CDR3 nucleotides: TGCGCCAGTTCCTCCGCGGGGGAGACCCAGTACTTC.

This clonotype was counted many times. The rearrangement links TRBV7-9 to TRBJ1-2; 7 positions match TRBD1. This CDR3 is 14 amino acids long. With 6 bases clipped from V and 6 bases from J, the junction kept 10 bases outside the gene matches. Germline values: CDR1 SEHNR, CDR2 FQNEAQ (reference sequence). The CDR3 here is CASSPGQDGHGYTF. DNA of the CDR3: TGTGCCAGCAGTCCTGGACAGGATGGGCATGGCTACACCTTC.

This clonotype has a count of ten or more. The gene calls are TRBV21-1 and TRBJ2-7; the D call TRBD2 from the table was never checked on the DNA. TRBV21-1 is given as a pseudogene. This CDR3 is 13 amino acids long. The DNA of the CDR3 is TGTGCCAGCAGCATGGGTCCCGCTCGAGAGCAGTACTTC. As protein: CASSMGPAREQYF.